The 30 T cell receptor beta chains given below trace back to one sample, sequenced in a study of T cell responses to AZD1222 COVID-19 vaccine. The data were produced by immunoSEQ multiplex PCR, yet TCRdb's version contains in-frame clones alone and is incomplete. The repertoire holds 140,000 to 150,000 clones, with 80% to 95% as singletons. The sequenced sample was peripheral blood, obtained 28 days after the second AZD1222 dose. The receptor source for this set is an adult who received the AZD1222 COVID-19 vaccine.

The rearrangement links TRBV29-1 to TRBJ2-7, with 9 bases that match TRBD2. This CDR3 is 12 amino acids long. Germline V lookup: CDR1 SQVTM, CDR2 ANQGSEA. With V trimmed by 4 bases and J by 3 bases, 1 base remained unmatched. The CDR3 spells CSVASGIYEQYF. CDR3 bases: TGCAGCGTTGCTAGCGGGATCTACGAGCAGTACTTC.

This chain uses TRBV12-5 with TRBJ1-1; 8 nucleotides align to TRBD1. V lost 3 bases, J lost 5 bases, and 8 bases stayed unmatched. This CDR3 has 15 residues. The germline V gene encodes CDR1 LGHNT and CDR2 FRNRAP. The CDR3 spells CASGFADRGETEAFF. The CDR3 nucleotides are TGTGCTAGTGGTTTCGCCGACAGGGGTGAGACTGAAGCTTTCTTT.

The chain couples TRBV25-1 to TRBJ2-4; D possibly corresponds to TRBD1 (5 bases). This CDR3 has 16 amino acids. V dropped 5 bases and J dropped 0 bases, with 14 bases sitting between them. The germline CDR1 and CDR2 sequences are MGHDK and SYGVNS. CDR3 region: CASSPDRQLAKNIQYF. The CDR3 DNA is TGTGCCAGCAGTCCCGACAGACAATTAGCCAAAAACATTCAGTACTTC. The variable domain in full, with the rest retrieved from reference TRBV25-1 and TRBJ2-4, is EADIYQTPRYLVIGTGKKITLECSQTMGHDKMYWYQQDPGMELHLIHYSYGVNSTEKGDLSSESTVSRIRTEHFPLTLESARPSHTSQYLCASSPDRQLAKNIQYFGAGTRLSVL.

The CDR3 DNA is TGCGCCAGCAGCCAAGATGCGGGGTGGAACACCGGGGAGCTGTTTTTT. It specifies CASSQDAGWNTGELFF. This rearrangement joins TRBV4-1 to TRBJ2-2; tentatively, D is TRBD2 (6 bases). Germline assignment: CDR1 MGHRA and CDR2 YSYEKL. The CDR3 spans 16 residues. V was shortened by 0 bases and J by 1 base, with 9 bases between the two germline ends.

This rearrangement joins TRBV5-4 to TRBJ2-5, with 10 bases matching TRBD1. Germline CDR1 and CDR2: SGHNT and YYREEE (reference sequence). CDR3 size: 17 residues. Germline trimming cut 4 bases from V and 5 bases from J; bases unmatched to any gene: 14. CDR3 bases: TGTGCCAGCAGCGACCAATCGCGAAGGACAGGGGGGGAGACCCAGTACTTC. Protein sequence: CASSDQSRRTGGETQYF.

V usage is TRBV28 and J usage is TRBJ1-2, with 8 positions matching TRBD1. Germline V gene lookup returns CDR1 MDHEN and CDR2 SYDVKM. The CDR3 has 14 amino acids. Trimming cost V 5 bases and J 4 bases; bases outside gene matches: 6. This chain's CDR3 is CASSPGQGLYGYTF. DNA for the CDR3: TGTGCCAGCAGTCCCGGACAGGGCCTCTATGGCTACACCTTC.

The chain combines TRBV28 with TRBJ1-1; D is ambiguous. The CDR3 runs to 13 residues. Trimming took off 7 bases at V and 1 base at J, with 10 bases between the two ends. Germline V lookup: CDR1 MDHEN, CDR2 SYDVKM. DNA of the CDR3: TGTGCCAGCACCCCGGACGCGAACACTGAAGCTTTCTTT. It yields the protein CASTPDANTEAFF.

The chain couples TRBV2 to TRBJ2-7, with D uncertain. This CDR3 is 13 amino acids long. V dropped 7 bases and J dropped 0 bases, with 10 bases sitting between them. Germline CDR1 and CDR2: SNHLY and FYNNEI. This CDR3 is CASTVSDSYEQYF. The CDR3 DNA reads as TGTGCCAGCACCGTGTCGGACTCCTACGAGCAGTACTTC. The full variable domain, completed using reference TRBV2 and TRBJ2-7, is EPEVTQTPSHQVTQMGQEVILRCVPISNHLYFYWYRQILGQKVEFLVSFYNNEISEKSEIFDDQFSVERPDGSNFTLKIRSTKLEDSAMYFCASTVSDSYEQYFGPGTRLTVT.

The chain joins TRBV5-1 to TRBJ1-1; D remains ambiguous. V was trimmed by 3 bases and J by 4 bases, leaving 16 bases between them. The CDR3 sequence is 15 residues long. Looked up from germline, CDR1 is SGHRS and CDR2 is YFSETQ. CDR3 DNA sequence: TGCGCCAGCAGCTCGGATCAGTGGGAGGCCACTGAAGCTTTCTTT. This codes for CASSSDQWEATEAFF. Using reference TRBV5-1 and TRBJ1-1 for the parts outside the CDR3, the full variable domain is KAGVTQTPRYLIKTRGQQVTLSCSPISGHRSVSWYQQTPGQGLQFLFEYFSETQRNKGNFPGRFSGRQFSNSRSEMNVSTLELGDSALYLCASSSDQWEATEAFFGQGTRLTVV.

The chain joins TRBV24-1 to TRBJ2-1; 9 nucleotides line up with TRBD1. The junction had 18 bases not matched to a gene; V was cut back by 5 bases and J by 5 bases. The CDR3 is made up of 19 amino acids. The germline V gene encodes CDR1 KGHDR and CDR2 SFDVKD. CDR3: CATSGRRSKGTGWDNEQFF. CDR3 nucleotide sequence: TGTGCCACCAGTGGCCGACGATCAAAGGGGACAGGGTGGGACAATGAGCAGTTCTTC.

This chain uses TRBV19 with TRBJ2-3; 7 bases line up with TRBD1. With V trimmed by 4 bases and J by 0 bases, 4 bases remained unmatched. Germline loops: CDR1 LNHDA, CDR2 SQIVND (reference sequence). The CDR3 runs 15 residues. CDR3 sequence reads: CASSTGTASTDTQYF. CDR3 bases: TGTGCCAGTAGTACGGGGACAGCTAGCACAGATACGCAGTATTTT.

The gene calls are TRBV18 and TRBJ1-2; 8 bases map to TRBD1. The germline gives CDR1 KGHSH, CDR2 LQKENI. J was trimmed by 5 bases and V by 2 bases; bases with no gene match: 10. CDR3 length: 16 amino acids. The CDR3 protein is CASSPSRAGGMYGYTF. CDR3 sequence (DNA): TGTGCCAGCTCACCATCTCGGGCAGGGGGCATGTATGGCTACACCTTC.

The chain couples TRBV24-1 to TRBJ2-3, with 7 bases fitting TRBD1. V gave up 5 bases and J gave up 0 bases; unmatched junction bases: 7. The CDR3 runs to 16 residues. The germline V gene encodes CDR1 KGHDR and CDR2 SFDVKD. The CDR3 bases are TGTGCCACCAGTGGAGGTAAAGGGGGCAGCACAGATACGCAGTATTTT. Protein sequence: CATSGGKGGSTDTQYF.

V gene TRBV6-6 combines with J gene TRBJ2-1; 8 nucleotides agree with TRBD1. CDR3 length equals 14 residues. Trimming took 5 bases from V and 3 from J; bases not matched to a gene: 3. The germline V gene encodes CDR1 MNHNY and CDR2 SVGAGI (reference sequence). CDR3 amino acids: CASSRDRGYNEQFF. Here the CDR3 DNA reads TGTGCCAGCAGTCGCGACAGGGGCTACAATGAGCAGTTCTTC.

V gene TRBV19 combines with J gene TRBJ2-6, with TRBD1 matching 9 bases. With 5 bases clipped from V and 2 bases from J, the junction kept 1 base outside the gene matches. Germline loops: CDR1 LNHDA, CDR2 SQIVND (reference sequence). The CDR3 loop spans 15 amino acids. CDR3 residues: CASSRTGAGANVLTF. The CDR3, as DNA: TGTGCCAGTAGTCGGACAGGGGCTGGGGCCAACGTCCTGACTTTC.

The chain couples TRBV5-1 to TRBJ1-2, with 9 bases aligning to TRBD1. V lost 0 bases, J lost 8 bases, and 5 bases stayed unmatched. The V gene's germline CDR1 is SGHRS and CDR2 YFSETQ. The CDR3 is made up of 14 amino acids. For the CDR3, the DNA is TGCGCCAGCAGCTTGGCCGGGACAGGGAACGGCTACACCTTC. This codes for CASSLAGTGNGYTF.

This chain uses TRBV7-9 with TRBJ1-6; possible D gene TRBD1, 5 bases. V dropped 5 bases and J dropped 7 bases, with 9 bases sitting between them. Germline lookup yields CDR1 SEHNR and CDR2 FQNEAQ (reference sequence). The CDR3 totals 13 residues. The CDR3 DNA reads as TGTGCCAGCAGCCAGACAGTCAATTCACCCCTCCACTTT. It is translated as CASSQTVNSPLHF.

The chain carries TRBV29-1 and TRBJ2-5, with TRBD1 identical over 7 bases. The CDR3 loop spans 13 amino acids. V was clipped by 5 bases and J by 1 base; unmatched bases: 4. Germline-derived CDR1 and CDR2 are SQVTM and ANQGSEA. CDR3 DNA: TGCAGCGTTCGCCCAGGGGGCCAAGAGACCCAGTACTTC. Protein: CSVRPGGQETQYF.

This CDR3 is CAISDWDEQYF. The CDR3 nucleotides are TGTGCCATCAGTGATTGGGACGAGCAGTACTTC. This chain uses TRBV10-3 with TRBJ2-7; D unclear. Trimming removed 3 bases at V and 5 bases at J, with 5 bases between. Germline V CDR1 and CDR2: ENHRY, SYGVKD. The CDR3 is 11 residues long.

The CDR3 protein is CASSEGWSGSNEQFF. For the CDR3, the DNA is TGTGCCAGCAGTGAGGGGTGGAGCGGGAGCAATGAGCAGTTCTTC. The chain uses TRBV6-4 and TRBJ2-1, with TRBD2 identical over 8 bases. V lost 3 bases, J lost 6 bases, and 7 bases stayed unmatched. The germline V gene encodes CDR1 MRHNA and CDR2 SNTAGT. The CDR3 is made up of 15 amino acids.

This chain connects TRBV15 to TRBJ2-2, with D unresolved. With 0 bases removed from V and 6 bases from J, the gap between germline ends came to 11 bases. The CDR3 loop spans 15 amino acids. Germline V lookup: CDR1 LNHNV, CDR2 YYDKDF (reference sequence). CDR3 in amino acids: CATSRDLVAAGELFF. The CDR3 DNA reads TGTGCCACCAGCAGAGATCTCGTGGCCGCCGGGGAGCTGTTTTTT.

CDR3 in amino acids: CASSLWGGTGELFF. The CDR3 region has the DNA TGTGCCAGCAGTTTATGGGGGGGCACCGGGGAGCTGTTTTTT. The chain joins TRBV28 to TRBJ2-2, with a possible D match to TRBD2 (6 bases). Trimming removed 0 bases from V and 4 bases from J, with 6 bases in between. The CDR3 is made up of 14 amino acids. The germline V gene has CDR1 MDHEN and CDR2 SYDVKM.

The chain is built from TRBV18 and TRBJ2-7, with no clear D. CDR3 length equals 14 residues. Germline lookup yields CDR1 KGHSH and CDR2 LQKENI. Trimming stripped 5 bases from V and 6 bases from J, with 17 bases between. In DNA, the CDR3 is TGTGCCAGCTCAAACACAGAGAGGTTGGTCGAGCAGTACTTC. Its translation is CASSNTERLVEQYF.

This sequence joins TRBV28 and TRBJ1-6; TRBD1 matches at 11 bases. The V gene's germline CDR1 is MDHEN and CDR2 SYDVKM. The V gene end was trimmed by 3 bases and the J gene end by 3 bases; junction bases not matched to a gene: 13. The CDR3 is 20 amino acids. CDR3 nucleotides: TGTGCCAGCAGTTTCAACTCAAGGACAGGGGGCAAAATCTATAATTCACCCCTCCACTTT. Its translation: CASSFNSRTGGKIYNSPLHF.

The CDR3 loop is CASSGLAGAWYNEQFF. CDR3 in DNA: TGTGCCAGCAGTGGACTAGCGGGAGCTTGGTACAATGAGCAGTTCTTC. The J gene is TRBJ2-1, the V gene TRBV27; TRBD2 matches at 13 bases. Germline V lookup: CDR1 MNHEY, CDR2 SMNVEV (reference sequence). The ends lost 5 bases at V and 4 bases at J; junction bases unmatched: 5. The CDR3 has 16 amino acids.

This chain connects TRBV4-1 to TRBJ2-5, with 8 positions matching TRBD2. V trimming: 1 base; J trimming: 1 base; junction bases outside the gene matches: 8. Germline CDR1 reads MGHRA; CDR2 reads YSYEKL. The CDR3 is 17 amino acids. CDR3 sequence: CASSQGPPGGGQETQYF. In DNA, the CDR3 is TGCGCCAGCAGCCAAGGCCCTCCGGGGGGGGGCCAAGAGACCCAGTACTTC.

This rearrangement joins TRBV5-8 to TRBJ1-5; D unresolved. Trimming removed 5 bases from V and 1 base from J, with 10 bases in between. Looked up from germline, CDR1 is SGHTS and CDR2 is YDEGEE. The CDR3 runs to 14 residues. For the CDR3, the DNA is TGTGCCAGCAGTGGCGGGCGAAGCAATCAGCCCCAGCATTTT. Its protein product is CASSGGRSNQPQHF.

The CDR3 protein is CASSRGGSYEQYF. DNA of the CDR3: TGTGCCAGCAGTAGAGGGGGCTCCTACGAGCAGTACTTC. The chain joins TRBV27 to TRBJ2-7; D is possibly TRBD1 (6 bases). The germline gives CDR1 MNHEY, CDR2 SMNVEV (reference sequence). The V and J ends lost 5 bases and 0 bases respectively, with 8 bases between them. The CDR3 spans 13 residues.

CDR3 DNA sequence: TGTGCCAGCAGTAACTGGCCTAGGGAAGACACTGAAGCTTTCTTT. This sequence encodes CASSNWPREDTEAFF. This chain links TRBV6-5 with TRBJ1-1; the D is unclear. The CDR3 has 15 residues. Trimming shortened V by 5 bases and J by 3 bases, and 16 bases separated the two germline ends. Per the germline V gene, CDR1 is MNHEY and CDR2 is SVGAGI.

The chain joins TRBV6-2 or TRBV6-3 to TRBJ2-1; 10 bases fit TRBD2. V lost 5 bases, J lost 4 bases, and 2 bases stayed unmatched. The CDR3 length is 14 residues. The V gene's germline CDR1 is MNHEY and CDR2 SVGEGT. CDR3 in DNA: TGTGCCAGCAGTAAAGCGGGGGGGTACAATGAGCAGTTCTTC. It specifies CASSKAGGYNEQFF.